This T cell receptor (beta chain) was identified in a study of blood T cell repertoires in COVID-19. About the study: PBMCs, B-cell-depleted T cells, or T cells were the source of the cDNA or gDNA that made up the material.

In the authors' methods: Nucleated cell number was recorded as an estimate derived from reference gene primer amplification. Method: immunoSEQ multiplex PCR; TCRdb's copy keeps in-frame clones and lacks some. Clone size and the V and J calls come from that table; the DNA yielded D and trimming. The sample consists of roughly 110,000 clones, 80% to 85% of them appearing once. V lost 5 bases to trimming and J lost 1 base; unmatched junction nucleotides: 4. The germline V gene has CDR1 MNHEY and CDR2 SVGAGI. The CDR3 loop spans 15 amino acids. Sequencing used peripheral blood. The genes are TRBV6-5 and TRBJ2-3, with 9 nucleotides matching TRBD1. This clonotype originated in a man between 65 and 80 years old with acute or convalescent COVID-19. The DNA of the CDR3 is TGTGCCAGCAGTCAAACAGGGGGCCGCACAGATACGCAGTATTTT. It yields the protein CASSQTGGRTDTQYF.